This T cell receptor beta chain was observed in a study of blood T cell repertoires in COVID-19. Study-wide background: PBMCs, B-cell-depleted T cells, or T cells were the source of the cDNA or gDNA that made up the material.

CDR1 and CDR2 from the germline V gene are SGHAT and FQNNGV. Trimming left V 2 bases short and J 7 bases short, with 20 bases between. This CDR3 has 16 amino acids. Per the study methods: Amplification of reference gene primers provided the estimated nucleated cell counts. This table comes from immunoSEQ multiplex PCR, and its TCRdb copy is limited to in-frame clones, with some not included. For V, J and clone size, that table is used; D and trimming come from the DNA. This sample has under 85,000 clones; around nine tenths occur once, and the top ten carry around 14%. The sequence was obtained from a man aged 65-85 years with active or convalescent COVID-19. The sample consisted of peripheral blood. The rearrangement uses TRBV11-2 and TRBJ1-2, with unresolved D. The CDR3 loop reads CASSLTRRGDGSGYTF. The CDR3 region has the DNA TGTGCCAGCAGCTTAACCCGACGGGGTGATGGAAGTGGCTACACCTTC.